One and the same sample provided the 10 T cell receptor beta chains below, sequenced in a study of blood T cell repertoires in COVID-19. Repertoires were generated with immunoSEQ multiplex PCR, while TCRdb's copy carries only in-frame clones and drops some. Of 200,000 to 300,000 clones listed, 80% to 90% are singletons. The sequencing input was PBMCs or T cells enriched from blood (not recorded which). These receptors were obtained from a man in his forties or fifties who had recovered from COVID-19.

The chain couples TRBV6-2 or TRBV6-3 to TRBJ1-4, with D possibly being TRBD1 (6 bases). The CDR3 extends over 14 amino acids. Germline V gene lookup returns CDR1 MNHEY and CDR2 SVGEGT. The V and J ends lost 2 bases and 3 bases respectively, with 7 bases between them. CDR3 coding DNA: TGTGCCAGCAGTTACGGGACATCTAATGAAAAACTGTTTTTT. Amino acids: CASSYGTSNEKLFF.

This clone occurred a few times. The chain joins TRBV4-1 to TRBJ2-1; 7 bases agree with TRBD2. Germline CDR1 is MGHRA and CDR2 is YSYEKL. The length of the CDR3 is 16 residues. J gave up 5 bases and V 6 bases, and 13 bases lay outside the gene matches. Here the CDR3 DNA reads TGCGCCAGCAGACCAATAGCGGGCGTTACTAACAATGAGCAGTTCTTC. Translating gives CASRPIAGVTNNEQFF.

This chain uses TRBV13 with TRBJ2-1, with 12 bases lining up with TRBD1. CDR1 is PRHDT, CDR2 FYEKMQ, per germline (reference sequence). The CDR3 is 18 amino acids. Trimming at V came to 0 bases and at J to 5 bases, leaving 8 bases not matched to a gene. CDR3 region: CASSLGWDRGRLNNEQFF. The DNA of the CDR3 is TGTGCCAGCAGCTTAGGCTGGGACAGGGGGCGTTTAAACAATGAGCAGTTCTTC.

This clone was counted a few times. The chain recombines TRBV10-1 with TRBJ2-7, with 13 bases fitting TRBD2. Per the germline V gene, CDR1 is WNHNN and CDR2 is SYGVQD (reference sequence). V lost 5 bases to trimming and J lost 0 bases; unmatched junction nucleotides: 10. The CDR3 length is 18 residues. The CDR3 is CASSPQTGLAGASYEQYF. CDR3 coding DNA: TGCGCCAGCAGTCCGCAAACAGGACTAGCGGGGGCCTCCTACGAGCAGTACTTC.

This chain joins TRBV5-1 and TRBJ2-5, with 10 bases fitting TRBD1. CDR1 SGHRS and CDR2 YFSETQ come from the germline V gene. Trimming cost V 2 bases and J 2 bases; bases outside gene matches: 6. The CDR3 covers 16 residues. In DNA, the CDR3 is TGCGCCAGCAGCTTCCGGGACAGGGGCCGACAAGAGACCCAGTACTTC. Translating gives CASSFRDRGRQETQYF.

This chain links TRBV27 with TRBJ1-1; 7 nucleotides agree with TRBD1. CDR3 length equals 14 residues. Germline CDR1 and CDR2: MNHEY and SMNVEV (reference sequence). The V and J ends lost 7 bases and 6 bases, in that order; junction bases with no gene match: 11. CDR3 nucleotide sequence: TGTGCCAGCAAACGTGGGACAGCCGTCTCTGAAGCTTTCTTT. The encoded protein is CASKRGTAVSEAFF.

For the CDR3, the DNA is TGTGCCAGCAGCCCTTACACAGTTACCCGTTCTAACTATGGCTACACCTTC. It specifies CASSPYTVTRSNYGYTF. The V and J genes are TRBV7-3 and TRBJ1-2; D remains unclear. The CDR3 covers 17 residues. Per germline, CDR1 SGHTA and CDR2 FQGTGA. The V gene lost 5 bases and the J gene lost 0 bases, with 19 bases spanning the gap. Combining the CDR3 with reference TRBV7-3 and TRBJ1-2 gives the whole variable domain GAGVSQTPSNKVTEKGKYVELRCDPISGHTALYWYRQSLGQGPEFLIYFQGTGAADDSGLPNDRFFAVRPEGSVSTLKIQRTERGDSAVYLCASSPYTVTRSNYGYTFGSGTRLTVV.

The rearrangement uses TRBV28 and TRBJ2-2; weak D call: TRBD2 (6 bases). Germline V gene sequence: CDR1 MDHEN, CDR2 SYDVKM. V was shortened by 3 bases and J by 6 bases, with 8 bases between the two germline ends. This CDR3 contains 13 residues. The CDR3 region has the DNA TGTGCCAGCAGTTTGTCGGGGGCCGGGGAGCTGTTTTTT. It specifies CASSLSGAGELFF.

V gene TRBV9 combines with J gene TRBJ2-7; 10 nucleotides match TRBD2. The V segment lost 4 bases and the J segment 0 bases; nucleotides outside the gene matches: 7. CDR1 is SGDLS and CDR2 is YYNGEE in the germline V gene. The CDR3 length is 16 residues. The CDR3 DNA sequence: TGTGCCAGCAGCCTACGCTCTAGCGGGAGCTCCTACGAGCAGTACTTC. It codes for CASSLRSSGSSYEQYF.

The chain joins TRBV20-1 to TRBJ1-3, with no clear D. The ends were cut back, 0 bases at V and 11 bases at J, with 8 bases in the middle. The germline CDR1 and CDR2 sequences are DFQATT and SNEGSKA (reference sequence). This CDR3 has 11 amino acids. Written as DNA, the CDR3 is TGCAGTGCTAGAGAGCAGGCCGCCATATATTTT. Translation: CSAREQAAIYF.